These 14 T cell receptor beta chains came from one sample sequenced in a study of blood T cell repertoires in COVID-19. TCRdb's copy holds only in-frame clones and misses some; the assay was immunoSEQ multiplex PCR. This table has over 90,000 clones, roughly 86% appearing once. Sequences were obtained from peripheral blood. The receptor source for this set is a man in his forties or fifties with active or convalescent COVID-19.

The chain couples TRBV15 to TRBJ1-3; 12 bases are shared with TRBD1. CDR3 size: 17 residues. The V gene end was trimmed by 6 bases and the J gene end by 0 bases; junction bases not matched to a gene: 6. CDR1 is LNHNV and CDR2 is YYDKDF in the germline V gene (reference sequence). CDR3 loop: CATRDGGQGASGNTIYF. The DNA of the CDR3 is TGTGCCACCAGGGACGGGGGACAGGGGGCCTCTGGAAACACCATATATTTT.

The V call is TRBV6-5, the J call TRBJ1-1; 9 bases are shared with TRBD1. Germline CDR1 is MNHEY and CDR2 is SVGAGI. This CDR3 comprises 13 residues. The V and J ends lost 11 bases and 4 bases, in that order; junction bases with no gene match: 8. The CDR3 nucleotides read TGTGCCTGTAACAGGGGGCTAATCACTGAAGCTTTCTTT. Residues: CACNRGLITEAFF.

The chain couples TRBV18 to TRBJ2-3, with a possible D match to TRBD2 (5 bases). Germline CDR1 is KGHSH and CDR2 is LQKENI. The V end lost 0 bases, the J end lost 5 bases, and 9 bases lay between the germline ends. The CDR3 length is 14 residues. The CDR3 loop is CASSPPAREDTQYF. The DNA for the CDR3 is TGTGCCAGCTCACCACCGGCGAGGGAAGATACGCAGTATTTT. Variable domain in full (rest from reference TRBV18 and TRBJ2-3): NAGVMQNPRHLVRRRGQEARLRCSPMKGHSHVYWYRQLPEEGLKFMVYLQKENIIDESGMPKERFSAEFPKEGPSILRIQQVVRGDSAAYFCASSPPAREDTQYFGPGTRLTVL.

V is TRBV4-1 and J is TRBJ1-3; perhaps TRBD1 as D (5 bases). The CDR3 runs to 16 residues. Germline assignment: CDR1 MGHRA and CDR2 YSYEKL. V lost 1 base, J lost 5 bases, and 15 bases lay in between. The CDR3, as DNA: TGCGCCAGCAGCCAAGTCGGGAGGGGATATAGAAACACCATATATTTT. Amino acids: CASSQVGRGYRNTIYF.

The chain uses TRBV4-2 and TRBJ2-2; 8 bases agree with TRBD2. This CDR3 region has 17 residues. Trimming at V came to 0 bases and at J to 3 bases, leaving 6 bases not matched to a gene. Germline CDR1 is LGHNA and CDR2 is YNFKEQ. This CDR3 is CASSQESAGGHTGELFF. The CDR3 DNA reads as TGTGCCAGCAGCCAAGAGTCGGCGGGGGGTCACACCGGGGAGCTGTTTTTT.

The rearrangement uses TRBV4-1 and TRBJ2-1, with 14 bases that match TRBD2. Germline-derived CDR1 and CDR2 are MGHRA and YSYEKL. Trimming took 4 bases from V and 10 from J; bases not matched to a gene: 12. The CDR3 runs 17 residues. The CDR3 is CASSRLTGTSGGGEQFF. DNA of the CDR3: TGCGCCAGCAGCCGACTGACCGGGACTAGCGGGGGTGGAGAGCAGTTCTTC.

Written as DNA, the CDR3 is TGTGCCAGCAGGACCCAGGGGGCCTATGAAAAACTGTTTTTT. It is translated as CASRTQGAYEKLFF. The V and J genes are TRBV2 and TRBJ1-4; 8 nucleotides agree with TRBD1. This CDR3 has 14 residues. The germline CDR1 and CDR2 sequences are SNHLY and FYNNEI. V lost 6 bases and J lost 6; bases outside the gene matches: 6.

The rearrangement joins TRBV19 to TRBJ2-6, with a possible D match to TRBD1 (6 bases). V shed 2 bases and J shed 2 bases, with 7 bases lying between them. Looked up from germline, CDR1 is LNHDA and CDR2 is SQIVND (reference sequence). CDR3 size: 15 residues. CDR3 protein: CASSITGTGANVLTF. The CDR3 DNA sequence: TGTGCCAGTAGTATAACAGGGACTGGGGCCAACGTCCTGACTTTC.

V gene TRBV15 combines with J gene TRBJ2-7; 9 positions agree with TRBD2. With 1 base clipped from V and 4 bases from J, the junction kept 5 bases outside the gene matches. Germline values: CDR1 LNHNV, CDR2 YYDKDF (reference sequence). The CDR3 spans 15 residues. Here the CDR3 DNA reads TGTGCCACCAGCAGAGTTAGCGGGGGACCATACGAGCAGTACTTC. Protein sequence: CATSRVSGGPYEQYF.

CDR3 bases: TGTGCCAGTAGGGGACTTGGGGATGGAAACACCATATATTTT. It codes for CASRGLGDGNTIYF. The V gene is TRBV19, the J gene TRBJ1-3; the D gene is possibly TRBD1 (5 bases). The CDR3 runs to 14 residues. Trimming took off 6 bases at V and 3 bases at J, with 12 bases between the two ends. Germline CDR1 and CDR2: LNHDA and SQIVND (reference sequence). Full variable domain (remainder filled in from reference TRBV19 and TRBJ1-3): DGGITQSPKYLFRKEGQNVTLSCEQNLNHDAMYWYRQDPGQGLRLIYYSQIVNDFQKGDIAEGYSVSREKKESFPLTVTSAQKNPTAFYLCASRGLGDGNTIYFGEGSWLTVV.

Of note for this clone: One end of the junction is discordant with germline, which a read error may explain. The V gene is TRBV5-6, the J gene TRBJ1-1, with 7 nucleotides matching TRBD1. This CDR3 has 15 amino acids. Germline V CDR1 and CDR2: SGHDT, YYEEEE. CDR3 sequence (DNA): TGTGCGAGCAATGGACAGGCGGGCATGAACACTGAAGCTTTCTTT. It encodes CASNGQAGMNTEAFF.

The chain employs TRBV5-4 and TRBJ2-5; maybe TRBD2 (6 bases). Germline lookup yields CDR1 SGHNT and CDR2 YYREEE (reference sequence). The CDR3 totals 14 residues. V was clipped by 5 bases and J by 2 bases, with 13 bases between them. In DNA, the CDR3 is TGTGCCAGCAGGTCGGGACTGACTCAAGAGACCCAGTACTTC. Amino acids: CASRSGLTQETQYF.

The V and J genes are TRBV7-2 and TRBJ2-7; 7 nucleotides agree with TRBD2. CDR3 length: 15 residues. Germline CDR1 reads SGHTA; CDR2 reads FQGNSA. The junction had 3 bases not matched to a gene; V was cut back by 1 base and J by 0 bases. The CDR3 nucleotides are TGTGCCAGCAGCTTAGGGGGGGGGTCCTCCTACGAGCAGTACGTC. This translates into CASSLGGGSSYEQYV.

The CDR3 spells CAWSGGGTVKYSNQPQHF. The CDR3 bases are TGTGCCTGGAGTGGTGGCGGGACAGTAAAATATAGCAATCAGCCCCAGCATTTT. The V gene is TRBV30, the J gene TRBJ1-5, with 7 bases lining up with TRBD1. The CDR3 contains 18 residues. Germline lookup yields CDR1 GTSNPN and CDR2 SVGIG (reference sequence). V shed 1 base and J 0 bases; nucleotides not matched to a gene: 12.